The rows below give T cell receptor beta chains drawn from one sample of a study of T cell responses to AZD1222 COVID-19 vaccine. TCRdb's table, derived via immunoSEQ multiplex PCR, lists solely in-frame clones and lacks some. The sample consists of roughly 190,000 clones, more than 80% of them appearing once. The source material was peripheral blood, sampled 28 days after the second dose of the MenACWY control vaccine. These receptors all stem from an adult who received the MenACWY meningococcal vaccine as a control. Each CDR3 is given with its conserved first and last residue. A D gene is named only where the DNA matches it firmly. Rows give clone size only sometimes, using once, few, many, or a class for an expanded clone.

CASRGTSDYNEQFF TGCGCCAGCAGGGGGACTAGCGACTACAATGAGCAGTTCTTC . TRBD2 TRBJ2-1 TRBV10-2
CASSQSRVYTEAFF TGTGCCAGCAGCCAGAGCAGGGTCTATACTGAAGCTTTCTTT . . TRBJ1-1 TRBV3-1/TRBV3-2
CASSVGGVTAGELFF TGTGCCAGCAGCGTTGGGGGGGTTACCGCCGGGGAGCTGTTTTTT . TRBD2 TRBJ2-2 TRBV9
CASSARGDTEAFF TGTGCCAGCAGTGCCAGGGGGGACACTGAAGCTTTCTTT . TRBD1 TRBJ1-1 TRBV25-1
CASSISPGSQGSEQYF TGTGCCAGTAGTATATCGCCCGGGTCCCAAGGCTCCGAGCAGTACTTC . . TRBJ2-7 TRBV19
CASKWSGQGATDTQYF TGTGCCAGTAAGTGGTCGGGACAGGGGGCTACAGATACGCAGTATTTT . TRBD1 TRBJ2-3 TRBV19
CASSLRGGVPEAFF TGTGCCAGCAGCCTCAGGGGGGGAGTGCCTGAAGCTTTCTTT . TRBD1 TRBJ1-1 TRBV7-3
CASSPQGTGANVLTF TGCGCCAGCAGCCCACAGGGGACAGGGGCCAACGTCCTGACTTTC . TRBD1 TRBJ2-6 TRBV5-1
CASRYHSNTGELFF TGTGCCAGCCGGTACCACTCGAACACCGGGGAGCTGTTTTTT . . TRBJ2-2 TRBV28
CASSSQGALSGSVYEQFF TGTGCCAGCAGCTCTCAGGGAGCGTTGAGCGGGAGTGTATATGAGCAGTTCTTC . TRBD2 TRBJ2-1 TRBV7-6
CASSLRQGLNTEAFF TGTGCCAGCAGCTTGAGACAGGGCTTGAACACTGAAGCTTTCTTT . TRBD1 TRBJ1-1 TRBV7-2
CASSLGGAGSNSGANVLTF TGTGCCAGCAGCCTCGGTGGGGCAGGGTCAAATTCTGGGGCCAACGTCCTGACTTTC once . TRBJ2-6 TRBV3-1/TRBV3-2
CASSVVGAAKNIQYF TGTGCCAGCAGCGTAGTAGGTGCGGCCAAAAACATTCAGTACTTC . . TRBJ2-4 TRBV9
CASSLGQTGVATNEKLFF TGCGCCAGCAGCTTGGGGCAGACGGGTGTGGCAACTAATGAAAAACTGTTTTTT . . TRBJ1-4 TRBV5-1
CASSTTGGIEAFF TGCGCCAGCAGCACAACAGGGGGCATTGAAGCTTTCTTT once TRBD1 TRBJ1-1 TRBV5-1
CASSFLTSGRGDTQYF TGTGCCAGCAGTTTCCTAACTAGCGGGAGGGGAGATACGCAGTATTTT . TRBD2 TRBJ2-3 TRBV27
CASSSLDGRTDTQYF TGTGCCAGCAGCTCCCTGGACGGGAGGACAGATACGCAGTATTTT . TRBD2 TRBJ2-3 TRBV7-9
CSGASGRGSSYNEQFF TGCAGCGGGGCTAGCGGGAGGGGGAGCTCCTACAATGAGCAGTTCTTC . TRBD2 TRBJ2-1 TRBV29-1
CASSLAPTGNYEQYF TGCGCCAGCAGCTTAGCCCCGACAGGGAACTACGAGCAGTACTTC once TRBD1 TRBJ2-7 TRBV5-1
CASSSIRRGGRGRNSPLHF TGTGCCAGCAGTTCCATCCGGCGAGGAGGGAGGGGGCGTAATTCACCCCTCCACTTT . TRBD1 TRBJ1-6 TRBV28
CASSELSFGTESDSPLHF TGTGCCAGCAGTGAGTTATCTTTCGGGACGGAGAGTGATTCACCCCTCCACTTT . . TRBJ1-6 TRBV2
CASSHAGRTGNEQFF TGCGCCAGCAGCCACGCAGGGAGGACTGGAAATGAGCAGTTCTTC . . TRBJ2-1 TRBV4-1
CASSWTSGSRHEQFF TGCGCCAGCAGCTGGACTAGCGGGAGTAGGCACGAGCAGTTCTTC once TRBD2 TRBJ2-1 TRBV5-1
CASSLGQGNEKLFF TGTGCCAGCAGCTTGGGACAGGGGAATGAAAAACTGTTTTTT . TRBD1 TRBJ1-4 TRBV7-2
CASSLETHRGFEQFF TGTGCCAGCAGCTTAGAGACCCACAGGGGCTTTGAGCAGTTCTTC . TRBD1 TRBJ2-1 TRBV7-6
CASSVDRGRYTF TGTGCCAGCAGCGTGGACAGGGGACGCTACACCTTC once TRBD1 TRBJ1-2 TRBV7-9
CSVGNRAEETQYF TGCAGCGTTGGAAACAGGGCCGAGGAGACCCAGTACTTC once . TRBJ2-5 TRBV29-1
CASTNRAEDTIYF TGCGCCAGCACCAACAGGGCAGAAGACACCATATATTTT . . TRBJ1-3 TRBV5-1
CASSFHRTLNTEAFF TGTGCCAGCAGCTTCCATAGGACACTTAACACTGAAGCTTTCTTT once . TRBJ1-1 TRBV7-9
CASSTWTDHGELFF TGTGCCAGTAGTACCTGGACAGACCACGGGGAGCTGTTTTTT once . TRBJ2-2 TRBV19
CASSQEGFLGEKLFF TGTGCCAGCAGCCAAGAGGGGTTTCTGGGTGAAAAACTGTTTTTT . . TRBJ1-4 TRBV2
CASSSGRLAGAYEQYF TGTGCCAGCAGCTCCGGACGACTAGCGGGGGCCTACGAGCAGTACTTC . TRBD2 TRBJ2-7 TRBV11-2
CASVWAGGKYEQYF TGTGCCAGCGTTTGGGCAGGGGGAAAGTACGAGCAGTACTTC . TRBD1 TRBJ2-7 TRBV28
CASSHNSNQPQHF TGTGCCAGCAGTCACAATAGCAATCAGCCCCAGCATTTT . . TRBJ1-5 TRBV27
CASSFDNTEAFF TGTGCCAGCAGTTTCGATAACACTGAAGCTTTCTTT . . TRBJ1-1 TRBV7-2
CASSVLGRGRAGELFF TGTGCCAGCAGTGTCCTTGGGAGGGGTCGGGCCGGGGAGCTGTTTTTT . TRBD2 TRBJ2-2 TRBV6-1
CASSLSRTVGYNEQFF TGTGCCAGCAGCTTAAGCCGGACAGTAGGTTACAATGAGCAGTTCTTC . . TRBJ2-1 TRBV11-2
CAWTRSSPREKLFF TGTGCCTGGACCCGTTCTTCCCCGAGGGAAAAACTGTTTTTT . . TRBJ1-4 TRBV30
CAWSDFDTEAFF TGTGCCTGGAGTGATTTTGACACTGAAGCTTTCTTT . . TRBJ1-1 TRBV30
CASSLVGSGYTF TGTGCCAGCAGTTTAGTGGGGAGCGGCTACACCTTC . . TRBJ1-2 TRBV28
CASSPTRGGGHYGYTF TGTGCCAGCAGCCCGACAAGGGGGGGTGGACACTATGGCTACACCTTC . . TRBJ1-2 TRBV2
CATSDTGFRGGYTF TGTGCCACCAGTGATACAGGGTTTCGAGGCGGCTACACCTTC . . TRBJ1-2 TRBV24-1
CASSVGTGPEKLFF TGTGCCAGCAGCGTAGGGACAGGGCCCGAAAAACTGTTTTTT . TRBD1 TRBJ1-4 TRBV9
CASSYHLAGANEQFF TGTGCCAGCAGTTACCACCTAGCGGGAGCGAATGAGCAGTTCTTC . TRBD2 TRBJ2-1 TRBV6-2/TRBV6-3
CASSLGAGVDNEQFF TGTGCCAGCAGCTTAGGAGCGGGAGTGGACAATGAGCAGTTCTTC . TRBD2 TRBJ2-1 TRBV7-2
CASSLLAGGGQPQHF TGTGCCAGCAGCTTACTGGCAGGGGGCGGACAGCCCCAGCATTTT . TRBD1 TRBJ1-5 TRBV7-6
CASSLDRGQETQYF TGTGCCAGCAGCTTAGACAGGGGTCAAGAGACCCAGTACTTC . TRBD1 TRBJ2-5 TRBV7-9
CASSLTPGETQYF TGTGCCAGCAGCTTAACGCCGGGGGAGACCCAGTACTTC . . TRBJ2-5 TRBV7-3
CASSQTYEQYF TGCGCCAGCAGCCAAACCTACGAGCAGTACTTC . . TRBJ2-7 TRBV5-1
CAWSVRGTPEAFF TGTGCCTGGAGTGTACGGGGTACCCCTGAAGCTTTCTTT . . TRBJ1-1 TRBV30
CASSSYTEAFF TGTGCCAGCAGTTCTTACACTGAAGCTTTCTTT . . TRBJ1-1 TRBV6-5
CASSMYEDPRNGYTF TGTGCCAGTAGTATGTATGAGGACCCAAGAAATGGCTACACCTTC . . TRBJ1-2 TRBV19
CASSLSGSSYEQYF TGTGCCAGCAGCCTTAGCGGGAGCTCCTACGAGCAGTACTTC once TRBD2 TRBJ2-7 TRBV28
CASESTLREDSYNEQFF TGTGCCAGCGAATCCACCCTGCGGGAGGATTCCTACAATGAGCAGTTCTTC . TRBD2 TRBJ2-1 TRBV28
CASSPSLSSEAFF TGTGCCAGCTCACCAAGCCTTTCCTCTGAAGCTTTCTTT . . TRBJ1-1 TRBV18
CASSDSLAANEQFF TGTGCCAGCAGTGACTCATTGGCGGCCAATGAGCAGTTCTTC . . TRBJ2-1 TRBV6-4
CASKSSSLGGSGELFF TGTGCCAGCAAGTCGTCAAGCTTAGGAGGGTCCGGGGAGCTGTTTTTT . . TRBJ2-2 TRBV2
CARSLRRPVLGNTEAFF TGTGCCAGAAGCTTGAGACGGCCAGTGTTGGGGAACACTGAAGCTTTCTTT few . TRBJ1-1 TRBV5-3